This T cell receptor beta chain was found in a study of T cells in Graves' hyperthyroidism and ophthalmopathy. The junction had 4 bases not matched to a gene; V was cut back by 3 bases and J by 0 bases. Germline loops: CDR1 SGHRS, CDR2 YFSETQ. The CDR3 runs to 15 residues. Study findings and constraints: Separating ophthalmopathy from stable hyperthyroidism was achieved by a 13 V-J model.

On this clonotype: Antigen unknown.

Diagnostic assessment was based on clinical symptoms, serum thyroxine and TRAb, thyroid ultrasound and orbital computed tomography. Using around 10 ml of fresh peripheral blood, PBMCs were prepared. RNA transcripts gave rise to amplified TCR beta CDR3 regions. Primed by the HTBI set, a first-round RT-PCR was run on the TCR CDR3. TCRdb redid the calling of the multiplex PCR reads with MiXCR, one entry per CDR3 protein. The repertoire holds a few hundred thousand distinct CDR3 sequences, with 20% to 25% as singletons. V is TRBV5-1 and J is TRBJ2-7; 9 nucleotides agree with TRBD1. Specimen: blood. The receptor was derived from a woman between 70 and 85 years old with Graves' ophthalmopathy. The CDR3 DNA follows: TGCGCCAGCAGCTGGGGACAGGGATCCTCCTACGAGCAGTACTTC. It specifies CASSWGQGSSYEQYF.